These 5 T cell receptor beta chains share one sample of origin, sequenced in a study of blood T cells in healthy people across ages (dated by TCRdb to between 2014 and 2017). The library was produced with 5' RACE. Reads for this sample came from an Illumina HiSeq 2500. A second PCR of about 6 to 11 cycles was run with a J-beta primer mix and a sample-barcoded 5' primer. The public sequencing data were trimmed at Q25 with fastp and processed into clonotypes with MiXCR by TCRdb, which kept only in-frame beta chains. Rows merge per CDR3 protein into single entries with the most common DNA and genes. The sample yields roughly 800,000 distinct CDR3 sequences; 58% were counted once. 20% to 25% of the sample is held by the ten biggest clonotypes. The specimen sequenced was blood. These receptor sequences come from a man aged 25 to 40 in good health.

This clonotype has a handful of counts. The rearrangement joins TRBV7-2 to TRBJ2-7; TRBD1 matches at 7 bases. V gave up 3 bases and J gave up 2 bases; unmatched junction bases: 19. This CDR3 region has 19 residues. Germline V gives CDR1 SGHTA, CDR2 FQGNSA. CDR3 residues: CASSFSTGQLTRFAYEQYF. The CDR3 coding sequence is TGTGCCAGCAGCTTTTCGACGGGACAGCTCACGAGGTTTGCCTACGAGCAGTACTTC.

The rearrangement uses TRBV6-5 and TRBJ2-5; D is perhaps TRBD2 (5 bases). The germline gives CDR1 MNHEY, CDR2 SVGAGI. The CDR3 extends over 15 amino acids. V was clipped by 6 bases and J by 2 bases, with 16 bases between them. The DNA of the CDR3 is TGTGCCAGCAGCACTACTACCTGGACTCAAGAGACCCAGTACTTC. It specifies CASSTTTWTQETQYF.

This chain connects TRBV6-6 to TRBJ2-7; TRBD2 might be the D (6 bases). CDR3 length equals 14 residues. V lost 7 bases to trimming and J lost 6 bases, with 19 bases between them. Germline values: CDR1 MNHNY, CDR2 SVGAGI (reference sequence). Here the CDR3 DNA reads TGTGCCAGCACCGACACGGGTCTAGCGCTCGAGCAGTACTTC. Translated: CASTDTGLALEQYF.

The V call is TRBV5-1, the J call TRBJ1-2; 7 nucleotides line up with TRBD1. CDR1 is SGHRS, CDR2 YFSETQ, per germline. J gave up 4 bases and V 0 bases, and 6 bases lay outside the gene matches. This CDR3 spans 15 amino acids. The CDR3 nucleotides read TGCGCCAGCAGCTTGGAGGGACAGAACTCCTATGGCTACACCTTC. It specifies CASSLEGQNSYGYTF.

This clonotype was observed a handful of times. The chain uses TRBV7-9 and TRBJ2-4; unclear D gene. The DNA end is more similar to TRBJ2-7, so the J call may be wrong. This CDR3 region has 18 residues. Per germline, CDR1 SEHNR and CDR2 FQNEAQ (reference sequence). The CDR3 region is CASSGPRRTPVSRYEQYF. DNA of the CDR3: TGTGCCAGCAGCGGTCCTCGCCGCACCCCTGTTTCCCGGTACGAGCAGTACTTC.